This T cell receptor beta chain was obtained from a study of T cell responses to AZD1222 COVID-19 vaccine. Regarding the study as a whole: Nearly half of unique spike-specific TCRs reportedly avoided B.1.351 and B.1.1.7 mutated regions. Researchers took repertoire samples only after the peak T cell response had come. When two AZD1222 doses had been given, Spike-specific TCR breadth and depth rose.

Germline loops: CDR1 MDHEN, CDR2 SYDVKM. V was trimmed by 7 bases and J by 5 bases, leaving 15 bases between them. This CDR3 has 14 residues. The table came from immunoSEQ multiplex PCR; TCRdb's copy has only in-frame clones and leaves some out. There are about 90,000 clones in the sample; about 93% occur only once, and 4% to 6% lies in the top ten. Remarks on this clone: The target antigen is unknown.

The receptor was isolated from an adult in good health. The chain is built from TRBV28 and TRBJ1-5, with a weak D call TRBD1 (5 bases). Material: peripheral blood, obtained on day 0 of MenACWY control vaccination. As DNA, the CDR3 is TGTGCCAGCATAACAAAGAGGGGAGATCAGCCCCAGCATTTT. Translating it yields CASITKRGDQPQHF.